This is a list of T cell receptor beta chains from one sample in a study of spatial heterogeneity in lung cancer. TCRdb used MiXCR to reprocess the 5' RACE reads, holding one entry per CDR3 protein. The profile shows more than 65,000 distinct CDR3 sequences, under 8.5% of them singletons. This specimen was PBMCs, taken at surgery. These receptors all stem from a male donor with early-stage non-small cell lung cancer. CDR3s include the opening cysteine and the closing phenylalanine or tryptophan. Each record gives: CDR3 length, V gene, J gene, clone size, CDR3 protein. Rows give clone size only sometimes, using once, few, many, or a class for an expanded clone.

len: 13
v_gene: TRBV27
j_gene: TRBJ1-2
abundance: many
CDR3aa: CASSFSRGQGYTF

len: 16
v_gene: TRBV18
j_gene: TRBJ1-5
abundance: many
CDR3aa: CASSPGGTGVRQPQHF

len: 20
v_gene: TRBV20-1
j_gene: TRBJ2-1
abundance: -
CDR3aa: CSARGVGTSGREVAYNEQFF

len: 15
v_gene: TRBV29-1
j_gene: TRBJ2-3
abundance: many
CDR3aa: CSVRDSPSFTDTQYF

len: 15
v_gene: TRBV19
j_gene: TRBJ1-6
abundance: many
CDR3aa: CASSGGQGGNSPLHF

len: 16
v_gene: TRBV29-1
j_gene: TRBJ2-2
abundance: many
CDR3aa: CSVARFTSGNTGELFF

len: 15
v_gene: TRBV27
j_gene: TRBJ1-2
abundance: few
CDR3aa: CASSLSWTGAKSYTF

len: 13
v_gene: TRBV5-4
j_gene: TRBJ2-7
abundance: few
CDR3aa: CASSLEGTREQYF

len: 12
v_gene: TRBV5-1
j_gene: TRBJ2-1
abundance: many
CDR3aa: CASSSRPPGQFF

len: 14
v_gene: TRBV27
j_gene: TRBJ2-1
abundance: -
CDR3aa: CASRMNQGFNEQFF

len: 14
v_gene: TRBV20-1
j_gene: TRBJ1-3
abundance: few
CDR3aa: CSARDEALGNTIYF

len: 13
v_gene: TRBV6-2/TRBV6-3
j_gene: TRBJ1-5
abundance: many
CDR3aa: CASRRRQPQPQHF

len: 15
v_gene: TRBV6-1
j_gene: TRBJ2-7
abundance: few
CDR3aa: CASSEAFGPTYEQYF

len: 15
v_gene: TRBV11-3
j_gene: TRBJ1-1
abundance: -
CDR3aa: CASSLAGGMMAEAFF

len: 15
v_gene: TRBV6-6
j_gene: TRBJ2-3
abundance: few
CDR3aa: CASSTSSGRSDTQYF

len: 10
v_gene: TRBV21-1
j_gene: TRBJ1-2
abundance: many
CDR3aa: CASLKSSYTF

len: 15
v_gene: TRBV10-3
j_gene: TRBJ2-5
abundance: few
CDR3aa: CAISPNSGTQETQYF

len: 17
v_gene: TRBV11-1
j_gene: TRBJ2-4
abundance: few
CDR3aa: CASSSPTATGWEDIQYF

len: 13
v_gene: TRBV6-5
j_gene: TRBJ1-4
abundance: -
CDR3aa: CASKTGQYEKLFF

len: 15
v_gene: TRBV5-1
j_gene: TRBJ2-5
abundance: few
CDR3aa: CASSRSGTGEETQYF

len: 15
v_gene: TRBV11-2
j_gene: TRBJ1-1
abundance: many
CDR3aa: CASSSYDRGVNEAFF

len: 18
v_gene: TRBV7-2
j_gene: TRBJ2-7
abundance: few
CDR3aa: CASSSEPSSGRRFHEQYF

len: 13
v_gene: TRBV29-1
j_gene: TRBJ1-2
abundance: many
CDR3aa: CSVESTANYGYTF

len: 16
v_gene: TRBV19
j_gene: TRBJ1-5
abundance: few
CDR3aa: CASTTPGQGAGQPQHF

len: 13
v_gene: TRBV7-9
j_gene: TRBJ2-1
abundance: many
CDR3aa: CASSLGASNEQFF

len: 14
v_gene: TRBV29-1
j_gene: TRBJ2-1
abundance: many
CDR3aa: CSEKSGGSYNEQFF